This T cell receptor beta chain was recovered during a study of blood T cells in healthy people across ages. Donors each provided 9.5 to 10 milliliters of peripheral blood. Notes on the study in general: Aged donors had fewer naive CD4+ cells and lower diversity than long-lived donors. Diversity estimates from one million T cells were considered underestimates.

PCR was performed a second time for about 7 to 12 cycles using a sample-barcoded 5' primer and a J-beta primer mix. TCRdb passed the 5' RACE reads through MiXCR, listing each CDR3 protein once. The sample shows 800,000 or so distinct CDR3 sequences, around 62% of them seen only once. With V trimmed by 7 bases and J by 5 bases, 15 bases remained unmatched. CDR3 length: 17 amino acids. Germline V CDR1 and CDR2: SEHNR, FQNEAQ (reference sequence). Comment on this clonotype: Its antigen is as yet unknown.

This sequence joins TRBV7-9 and TRBJ2-5, with 11 bases matching TRBD2. Sequenced material: blood. The origin of this receptor is a man younger than 45 in good health. DNA of the CDR3: TGTGCCAGCACCTCGTTAGGACTAGCGGGCTTGTGGGAGACCCAGTACTTC. Translating gives CASTSLGLAGLWETQYF.